This entry is about one T cell receptor beta chain. This receptor's antigen is unknown. Base-call qualities are not available, and no considerably larger clone is one nucleotide away. The data originate from a study of blood T cell repertoires in COVID-19 (dated by TCRdb to the early 2020s). With respect to the entire study: Samples covering the acute and convalescent phases of COVID-19 were provided by collaborators in the United States, Italy and Spain. The prospective study material was composed of cDNA or gDNA derived from T cells, B-cell-depleted T cells, or PBMCs. Deeply sampled blood TCRbeta repertoires from subjects exposed to, actively infected with, or recovered from COVID-19 were included in the dataset. The repertoires were released in a freely available public database meant as a resource for research on the immune response to SARS-CoV-2. Samples came from the ongoing ImmuneRACE study (first 160 participants) plus 1,254 subjects from 6 global collaborators. Sample metadata almost always included a de-identified subject ID, COVID-19 status, age in years and sex. Where HLA class I and class II types were available, the types were taken from metadata supplied by the sample provider, not from assay-based typing. The research as a whole found: Clinical and demographic metadata were provided uncurated, with the amount varying by source and participant.

The immunoSEQ Assay, a bias-controlled multiplex PCR, was used to amplify TCRbeta CDR3 regions from genomic DNA. The source study handled its data this way. Nucleated cell counts per sample were estimated from amplification of reference gene primers within the assay. To quantify the absolute abundance of each unique TCRbeta CDR3 rearrangement, sequence reads were collapsed and filtered. For each sample, productive Simpson clonality was calculated as the square root of Simpson's diversity index over productive rearrangements. Here the immuneACCESS table is served through TCRdb, limited to in-frame sequences with V and J called. Missing clones are a known gap in these copies; in checked studies unresolved V genes cover under half, and the rest lacks a known reason. The DNA was the basis for D and trimming; V, J and clone size are from that table. The sample has 150,000 or so clones on record, approximately 86% of them singletons. The top ten constitute over 0.55% of the sample.

Including the terminal cysteine and phenylalanine, the CDR3 comprises 14 residues. The DNA shown is the 42-base CDR3, in frame from base 1. Compared with germline, V lacks 6 bases and J lacks 2 bases; bases without a gene match: 4. For CDR1 and CDR2, the germline V gene (reference sequence) lists LNHDA and SQIVND. In Seattle, one collaborating source enrolled patients while the infection was active and tracked those patients longitudinally over the course of disease. Collaborating institutions collected whole blood in K2EDTA tubes following their own protocols. For TCRbeta analysis, collaborators shipped samples as frozen whole blood, isolated PBMCs, or DNA extracted from either of those sample types.

This clonotype originated in a man in his sixties with COVID-19, enrolled during active disease. Material: peripheral blood. The chain employs TRBV19 and TRBJ1-3; TRBD1 fits 7 bases in the junction. The DNA sequence is as follows: TGTGCCAGTAGGCAACAGGGGACTGGAAACACCATATATTTT. Translated, it reads CASRQQGTGNTIYF.